Shown below are 4 T cell receptor beta chains from a single sample sequenced in a study of T-cell memory formation after mild COVID-19. TCRdb processed the 5' RACE reads anew with MiXCR; each CDR3 protein has one entry. The sample holds about 110,000 distinct CDR3 sequences, around 17% seen once. Input material: PBMCs or a T cell subset sorted from them (not recorded which). The receptors shown here come from a man aged 18 to 29 who had mild COVID-19 (a few samples of this study predate the infection). Cell type and time point are not known.

This clonotype was seen repeatedly, ten times or more. The chain uses TRBV5-1 and TRBJ2-5; possible D gene TRBD1, 7 bases. V was cut by 4 bases and J by 3 bases, with 16 bases left in between. Germline CDR1 is SGHRS and CDR2 is YFSETQ. The CDR3 is 15 amino acids. The CDR3, as DNA: TGCGCCAGCAGCCCACAAGGCGGGACAGAAGAGACCCAGTACTTC. Translating it yields CASSPQGGTEETQYF.

This clonotype has at least ten counts. This chain uses TRBV10-3 with TRBJ2-4; D not resolved. In germline, CDR1 is ENHRY, CDR2 SYGVKD. Trimming left V 0 bases short and J 4 bases short, with 13 bases between. This CDR3 is built from 16 residues. The CDR3 coding sequence is TGTGCCATCAGTGAGTCGATTGGGCAGGTGAAAAACATTCAGTACTTC. This codes for CAISESIGQVKNIQYF.

This clonotype has just a few counts. V and J are TRBV7-9 and TRBJ2-1, with 7 bases that match TRBD2. The CDR3 extends over 14 amino acids. Germline V CDR1 and CDR2: SEHNR, FQNEAQ (reference sequence). The junction had 2 bases not matched to a gene; V was cut back by 2 bases and J by 4 bases. The CDR3: CASSLLGRYNEQFF. In DNA form, the CDR3 reads TGTGCCAGCAGCTTACTCGGGAGGTACAATGAGCAGTTCTTC. Full variable domain (outside the CDR3, taken from reference TRBV7-9 and TRBJ2-1): DTGVSQNPRHKITKRGQNVTFRCDPISEHNRLYWYRQTLGQGPEFLTYFQNEAQLEKSRLLSDRFSAERPKGSFSTLEIQRTEQGDSAMYLCASSLLGRYNEQFFGPGTRLTVL.

The CDR3 DNA sequence: TGTGCCAGCAGCCCGTACAGGGACACCGGGGAGCTGTTTTTT. Its protein is CASSPYRDTGELFF. This sequence joins TRBV3-1 and TRBJ2-2; the D gene is possibly TRBD1 (6 bases). The CDR3 length is 14 residues. From germline, CDR1 is LGHDT and CDR2 YNNKEL (reference sequence). Between the trimmed V and J ends, which lost 4 bases and 3 bases, there was a span of 9 bases. Full variable domain (remainder filled in from reference TRBV3-1 and TRBJ2-2): DTAVSQTPKYLVTQMGNDKSIKCEQNLGHDTMYWYKQDSKKFLKIMFSYNNKELIINETVPNRFSPKSPDKAHLNLHINSLELGDSAVYFCASSPYRDTGELFFGEGSRLTVL.